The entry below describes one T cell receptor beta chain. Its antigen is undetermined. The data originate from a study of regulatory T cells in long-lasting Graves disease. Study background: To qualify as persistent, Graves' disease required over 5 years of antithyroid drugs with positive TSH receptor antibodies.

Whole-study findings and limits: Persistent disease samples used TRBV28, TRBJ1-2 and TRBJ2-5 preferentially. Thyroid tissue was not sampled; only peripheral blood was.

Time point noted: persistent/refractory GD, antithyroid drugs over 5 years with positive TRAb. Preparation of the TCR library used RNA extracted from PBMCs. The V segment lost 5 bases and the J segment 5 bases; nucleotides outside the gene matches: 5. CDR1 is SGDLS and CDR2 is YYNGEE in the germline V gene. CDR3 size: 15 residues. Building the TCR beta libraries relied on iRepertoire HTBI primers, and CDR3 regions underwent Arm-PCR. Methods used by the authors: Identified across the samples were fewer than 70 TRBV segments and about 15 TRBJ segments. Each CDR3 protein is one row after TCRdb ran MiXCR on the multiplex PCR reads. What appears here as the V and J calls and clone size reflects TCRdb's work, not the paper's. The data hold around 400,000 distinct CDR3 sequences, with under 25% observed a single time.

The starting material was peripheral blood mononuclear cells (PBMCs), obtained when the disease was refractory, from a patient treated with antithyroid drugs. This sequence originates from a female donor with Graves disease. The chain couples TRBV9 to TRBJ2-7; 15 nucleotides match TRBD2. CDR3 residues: CASSGLAGGLDEQYF. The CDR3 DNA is TGTGCCAGCAGTGGACTAGCGGGAGGGCTAGACGAGCAGTACTTC.